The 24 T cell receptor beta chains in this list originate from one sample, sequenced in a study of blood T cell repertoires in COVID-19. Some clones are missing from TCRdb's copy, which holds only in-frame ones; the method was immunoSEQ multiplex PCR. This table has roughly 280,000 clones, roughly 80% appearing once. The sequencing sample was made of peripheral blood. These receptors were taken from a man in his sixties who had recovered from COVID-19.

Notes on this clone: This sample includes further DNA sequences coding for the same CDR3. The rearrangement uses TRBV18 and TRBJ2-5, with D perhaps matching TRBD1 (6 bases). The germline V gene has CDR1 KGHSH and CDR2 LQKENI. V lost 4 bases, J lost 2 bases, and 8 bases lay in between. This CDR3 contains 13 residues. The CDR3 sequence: CASSLGQQETQYF. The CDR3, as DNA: TGTGCCAGCTCACTCGGACAGCAAGAGACCCAGTACTTC. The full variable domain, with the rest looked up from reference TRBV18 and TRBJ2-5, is NAGVMQNPRHLVRRRGQEARLRCSPMKGHSHVYWYRQLPEEGLKFMVYLQKENIIDESGMPKERFSAEFPKEGPSILRIQQVVRGDSAAYFCASSLGQQETQYFGPGTRLLVL.

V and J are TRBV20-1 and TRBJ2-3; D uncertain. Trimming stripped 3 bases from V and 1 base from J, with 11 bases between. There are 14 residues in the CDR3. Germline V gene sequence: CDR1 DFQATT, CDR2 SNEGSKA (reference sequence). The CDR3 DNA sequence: TGCAGTGCTAGTGGGCTGGGCCGCACAGATACGCAGTATTTT. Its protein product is CSASGLGRTDTQYF.

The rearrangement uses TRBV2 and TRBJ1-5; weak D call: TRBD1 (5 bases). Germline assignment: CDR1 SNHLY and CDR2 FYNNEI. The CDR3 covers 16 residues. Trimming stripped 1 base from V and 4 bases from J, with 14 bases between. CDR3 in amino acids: CASSEDDSSFNQPQHF. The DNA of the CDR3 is TGTGCCAGCAGTGAAGATGACAGCTCCTTTAATCAGCCCCAGCATTTT.

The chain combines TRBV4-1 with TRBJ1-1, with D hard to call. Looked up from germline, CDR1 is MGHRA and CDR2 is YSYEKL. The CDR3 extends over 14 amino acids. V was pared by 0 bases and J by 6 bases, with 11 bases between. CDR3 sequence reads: CASSQEESPSEAFF. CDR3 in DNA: TGCGCCAGCAGCCAAGAAGAAAGCCCATCTGAAGCTTTCTTT.

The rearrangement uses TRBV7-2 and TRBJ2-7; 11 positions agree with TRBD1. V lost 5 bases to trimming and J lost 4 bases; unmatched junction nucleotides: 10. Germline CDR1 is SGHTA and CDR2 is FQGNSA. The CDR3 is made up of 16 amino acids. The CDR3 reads CASSPKDRGRRYEQYF. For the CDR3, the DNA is TGTGCCAGCAGCCCCAAGGACAGGGGGCGCCGGTACGAGCAGTACTTC.

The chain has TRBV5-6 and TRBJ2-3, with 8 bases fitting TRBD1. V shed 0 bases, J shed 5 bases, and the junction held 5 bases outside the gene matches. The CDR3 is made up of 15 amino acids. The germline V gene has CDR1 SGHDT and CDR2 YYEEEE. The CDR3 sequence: CASSLVPTGVDTQYF. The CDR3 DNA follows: TGTGCCAGCAGCTTGGTCCCGACAGGGGTAGATACGCAGTATTTT.

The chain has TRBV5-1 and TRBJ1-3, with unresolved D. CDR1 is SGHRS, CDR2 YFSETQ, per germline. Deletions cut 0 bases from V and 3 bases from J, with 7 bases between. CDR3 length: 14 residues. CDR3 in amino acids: CASSLEQLGNTIYF. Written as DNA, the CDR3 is TGCGCCAGCAGCTTGGAACAGCTTGGAAACACCATATATTTT.

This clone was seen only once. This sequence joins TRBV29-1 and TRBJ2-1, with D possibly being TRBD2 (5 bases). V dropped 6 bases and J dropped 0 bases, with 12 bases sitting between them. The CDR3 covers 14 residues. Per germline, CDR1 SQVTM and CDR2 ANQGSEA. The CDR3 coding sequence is TGCAGCGTCGCCAGCGGCGGCTCCTACAATGAGCAGTTCTTC. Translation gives CSVASGGSYNEQFF.

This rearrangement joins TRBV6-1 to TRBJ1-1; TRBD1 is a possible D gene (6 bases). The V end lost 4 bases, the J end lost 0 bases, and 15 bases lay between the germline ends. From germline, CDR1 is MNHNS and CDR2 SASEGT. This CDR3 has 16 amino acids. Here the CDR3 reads CASSVKQGALNTEAFF. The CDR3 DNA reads TGTGCCAGCAGTGTAAAACAGGGAGCCTTGAACACTGAAGCTTTCTTT.

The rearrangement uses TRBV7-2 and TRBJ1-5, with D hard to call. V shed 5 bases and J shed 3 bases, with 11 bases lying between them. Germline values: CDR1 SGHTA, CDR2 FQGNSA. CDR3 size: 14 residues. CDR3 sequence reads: CASSPQTDNQPQHF. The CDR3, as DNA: TGTGCCAGCAGCCCCCAGACTGACAATCAGCCCCAGCATTTT.

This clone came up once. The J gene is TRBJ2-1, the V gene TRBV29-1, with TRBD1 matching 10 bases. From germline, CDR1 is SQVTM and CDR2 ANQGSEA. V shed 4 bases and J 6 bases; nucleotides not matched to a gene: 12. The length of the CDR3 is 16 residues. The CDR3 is CSVGFAGQGIPNEQFF. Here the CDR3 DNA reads TGCAGCGTTGGGTTCGCGGGACAGGGGATTCCCAATGAGCAGTTCTTC.

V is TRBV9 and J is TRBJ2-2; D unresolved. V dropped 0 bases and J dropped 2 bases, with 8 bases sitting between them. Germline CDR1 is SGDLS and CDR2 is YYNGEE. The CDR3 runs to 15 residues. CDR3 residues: CASSVATANTGELFF. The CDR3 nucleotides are TGTGCCAGCAGCGTAGCAACAGCAAACACCGGGGAGCTGTTTTTT.

CDR3 amino acids: CASSYGQGGQPQHF. In nucleotides, the CDR3 is TGTGCCAGCAGTTATGGACAGGGTGGCCAGCCCCAGCATTTT. The genes are TRBV27 and TRBJ1-5; 8 bases match TRBD1. After removal of 4 bases from V and 7 bases from J, the junction contained 6 bases not matched to a gene. This CDR3 is 14 amino acids long. Germline assignment: CDR1 MNHEY and CDR2 SMNVEV (reference sequence).

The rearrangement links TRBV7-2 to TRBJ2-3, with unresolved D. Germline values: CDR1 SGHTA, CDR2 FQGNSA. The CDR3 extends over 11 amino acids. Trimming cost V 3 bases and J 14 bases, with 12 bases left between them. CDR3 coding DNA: TGTGCCAGCAGCTTTGATGCGGTTCCGTATTTT. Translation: CASSFDAVPYF.

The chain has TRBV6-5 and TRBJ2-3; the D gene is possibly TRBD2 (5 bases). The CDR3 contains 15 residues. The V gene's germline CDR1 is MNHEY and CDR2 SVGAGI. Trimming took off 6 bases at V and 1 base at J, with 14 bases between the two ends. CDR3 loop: CASSGTRAGTDTQYF. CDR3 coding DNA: TGTGCCAGCAGCGGAACTAGGGCGGGCACAGATACGCAGTATTTT.

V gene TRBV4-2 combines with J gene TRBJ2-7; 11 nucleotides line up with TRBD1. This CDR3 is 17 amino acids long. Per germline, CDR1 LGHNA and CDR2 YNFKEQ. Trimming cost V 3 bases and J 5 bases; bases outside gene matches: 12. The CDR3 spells CASSHEITGTGGNEQYF. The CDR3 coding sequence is TGTGCCAGCAGCCACGAAATAACCGGGACAGGGGGGAACGAGCAGTACTTC.

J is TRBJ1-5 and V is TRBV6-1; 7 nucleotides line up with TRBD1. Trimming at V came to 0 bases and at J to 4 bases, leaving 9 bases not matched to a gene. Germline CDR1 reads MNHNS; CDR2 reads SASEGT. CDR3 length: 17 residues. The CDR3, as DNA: TGTGCCAGCAGTGAAGCGGCAGGGGGGTTCAGGAATCAGCCCCAGCATTTT. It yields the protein CASSEAAGGFRNQPQHF.

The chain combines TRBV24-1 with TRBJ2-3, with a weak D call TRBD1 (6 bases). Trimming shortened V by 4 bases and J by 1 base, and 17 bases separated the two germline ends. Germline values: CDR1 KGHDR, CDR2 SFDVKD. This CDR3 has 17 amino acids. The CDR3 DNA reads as TGTGCCACCAGTGACCCTACAGGGAGATGGGGCACAGATACGCAGTATTTT. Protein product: CATSDPTGRWGTDTQYF.

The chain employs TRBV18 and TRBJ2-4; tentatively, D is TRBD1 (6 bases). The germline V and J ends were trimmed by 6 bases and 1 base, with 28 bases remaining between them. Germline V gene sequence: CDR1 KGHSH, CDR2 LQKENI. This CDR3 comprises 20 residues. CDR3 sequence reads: CASSHQGVTGSRSAKNIQYF. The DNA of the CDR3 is TGTGCCAGCTCCCACCAGGGTGTTACAGGGTCGAGGTCTGCCAAAAACATTCAGTACTTC.

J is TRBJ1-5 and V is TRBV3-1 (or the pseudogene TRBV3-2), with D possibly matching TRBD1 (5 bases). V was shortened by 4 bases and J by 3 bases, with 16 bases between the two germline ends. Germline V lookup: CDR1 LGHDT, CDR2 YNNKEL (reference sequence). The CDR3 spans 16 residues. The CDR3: CASSPGGGGHNQPQHF. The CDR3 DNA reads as TGTGCCAGCAGCCCCGGTGGGGGGGGTCACAATCAGCCCCAGCATTTT.

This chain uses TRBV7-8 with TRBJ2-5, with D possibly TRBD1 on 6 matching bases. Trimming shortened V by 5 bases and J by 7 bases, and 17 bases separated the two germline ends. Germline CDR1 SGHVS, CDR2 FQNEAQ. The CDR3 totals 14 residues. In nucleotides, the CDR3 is TGTGCCAGCAGCACGGGCGGGTTAGGGGGGACCCAGTACTTC. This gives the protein CASSTGGLGGTQYF.

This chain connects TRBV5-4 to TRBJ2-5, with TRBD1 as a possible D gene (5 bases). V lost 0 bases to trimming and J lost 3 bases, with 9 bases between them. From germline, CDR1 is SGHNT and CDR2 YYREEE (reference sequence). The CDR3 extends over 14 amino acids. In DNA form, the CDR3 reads TGTGCCAGCAGCTTGGTTGGCAGGGAAGAGACCCAGTACTTC. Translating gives CASSLVGREETQYF.

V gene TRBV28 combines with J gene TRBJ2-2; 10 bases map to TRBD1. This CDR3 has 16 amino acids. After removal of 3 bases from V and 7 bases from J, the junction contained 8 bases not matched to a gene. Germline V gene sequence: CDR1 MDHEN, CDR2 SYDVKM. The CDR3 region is CASSFLGTGANGELFF. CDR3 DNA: TGTGCCAGCAGTTTTTTGGGGACAGGGGCTAACGGGGAGCTGTTTTTT.

The DNA for the CDR3 is TGCGCCAGCAGTGAGGCGGCAGGGTACGGCTACACCTTC. This encodes CASSEAAGYGYTF. This chain links TRBV10-2 with TRBJ1-2; possible D gene TRBD1, 5 bases. V gave up 2 bases and J gave up 8 bases, with 12 bases separating them. The germline V gene encodes CDR1 WSHSY and CDR2 SAAADI. The CDR3 is 13 amino acids.